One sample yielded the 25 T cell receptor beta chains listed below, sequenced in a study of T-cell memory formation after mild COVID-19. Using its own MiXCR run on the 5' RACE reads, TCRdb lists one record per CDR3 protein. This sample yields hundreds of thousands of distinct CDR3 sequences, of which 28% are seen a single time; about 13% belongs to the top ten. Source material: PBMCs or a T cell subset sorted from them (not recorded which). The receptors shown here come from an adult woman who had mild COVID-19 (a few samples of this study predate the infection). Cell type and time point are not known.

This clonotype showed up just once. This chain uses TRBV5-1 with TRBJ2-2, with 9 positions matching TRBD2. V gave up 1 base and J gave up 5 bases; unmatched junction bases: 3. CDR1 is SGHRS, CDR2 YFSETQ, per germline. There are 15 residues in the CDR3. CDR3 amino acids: CASSLYLAGTGELFF. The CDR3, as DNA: TGCGCCAGCAGCTTGTATCTAGCGGGGACCGGGGAGCTGTTTTTT. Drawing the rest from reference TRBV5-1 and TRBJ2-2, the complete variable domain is KAGVTQTPRYLIKTRGQQVTLSCSPISGHRSVSWYQQTPGQGLQFLFEYFSETQRNKGNFPGRFSGRQFSNSRSEMNVSTLELGDSALYLCASSLYLAGTGELFFGEGSRLTVL.

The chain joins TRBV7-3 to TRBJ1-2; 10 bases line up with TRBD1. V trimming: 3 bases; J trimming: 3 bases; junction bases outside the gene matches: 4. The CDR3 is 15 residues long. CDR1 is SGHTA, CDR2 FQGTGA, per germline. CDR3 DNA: TGTGCCAGCAGCTTGGGACAGGGGAGCTACTATGGCTACACCTTC. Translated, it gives CASSLGQGSYYGYTF.

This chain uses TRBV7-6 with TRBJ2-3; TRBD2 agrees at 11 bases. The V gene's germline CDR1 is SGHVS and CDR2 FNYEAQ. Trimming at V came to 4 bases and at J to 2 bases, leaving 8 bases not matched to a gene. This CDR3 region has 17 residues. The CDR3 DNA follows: TGTGCCAGCAGCTCTACCGGGACTAGCGGTCCCACAGATACGCAGTATTTT. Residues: CASSSTGTSGPTDTQYF.

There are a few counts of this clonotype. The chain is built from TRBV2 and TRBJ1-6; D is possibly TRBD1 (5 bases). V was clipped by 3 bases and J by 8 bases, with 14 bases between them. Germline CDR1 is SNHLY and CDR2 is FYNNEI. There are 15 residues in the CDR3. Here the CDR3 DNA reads TGTGCCAGCAGTGAGGAGGCAGGGCGTTATTCACCCCTCCACTTT. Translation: CASSEEAGRYSPLHF.

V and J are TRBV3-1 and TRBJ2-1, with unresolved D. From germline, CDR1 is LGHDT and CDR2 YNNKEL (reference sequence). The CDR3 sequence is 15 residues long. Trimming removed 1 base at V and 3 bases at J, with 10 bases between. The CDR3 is CASSQALGLYNEQFF. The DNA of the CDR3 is TGTGCCAGCAGCCAAGCGCTTGGGCTCTACAATGAGCAGTTCTTC.

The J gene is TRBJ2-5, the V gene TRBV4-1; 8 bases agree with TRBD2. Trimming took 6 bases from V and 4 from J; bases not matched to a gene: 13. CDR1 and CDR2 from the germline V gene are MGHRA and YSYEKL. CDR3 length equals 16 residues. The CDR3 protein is CASRAIWGAGAETQYF. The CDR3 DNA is TGCGCCAGCAGAGCAATCTGGGGAGCGGGGGCAGAGACCCAGTACTTC.

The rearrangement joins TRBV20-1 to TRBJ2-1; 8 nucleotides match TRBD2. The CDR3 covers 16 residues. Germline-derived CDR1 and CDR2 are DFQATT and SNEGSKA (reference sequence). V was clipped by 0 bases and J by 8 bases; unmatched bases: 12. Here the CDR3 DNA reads TGCAGTGCTAGAGAATTTTTGAGCGGGAGTACTTATGAGCAGTTCTTC. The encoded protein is CSAREFLSGSTYEQFF.

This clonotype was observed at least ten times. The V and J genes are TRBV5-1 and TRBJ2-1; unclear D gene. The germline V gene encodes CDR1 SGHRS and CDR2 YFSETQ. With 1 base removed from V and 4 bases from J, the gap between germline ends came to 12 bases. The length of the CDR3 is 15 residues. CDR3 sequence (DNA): TGCGCCAGCAGCTTGATACCGACCATATACAATGAGCAGTTCTTC. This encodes CASSLIPTIYNEQFF.

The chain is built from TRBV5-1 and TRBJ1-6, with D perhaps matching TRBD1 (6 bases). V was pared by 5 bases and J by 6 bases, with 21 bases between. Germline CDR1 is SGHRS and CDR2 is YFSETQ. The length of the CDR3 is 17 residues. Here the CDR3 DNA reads TGCGCCAGCAGAAGGACAGACGGGCCCCTATCTAATTCACCCCTCCACTTT. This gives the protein CASRRTDGPLSNSPLHF.

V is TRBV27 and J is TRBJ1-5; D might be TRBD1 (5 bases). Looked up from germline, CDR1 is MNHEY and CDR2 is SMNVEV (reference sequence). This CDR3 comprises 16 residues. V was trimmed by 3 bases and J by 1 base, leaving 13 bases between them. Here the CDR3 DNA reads TGTGCCAGCAGTTTGCAGGGAACGGTCAGCAATCAGCCCCAGCATTTT. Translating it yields CASSLQGTVSNQPQHF.

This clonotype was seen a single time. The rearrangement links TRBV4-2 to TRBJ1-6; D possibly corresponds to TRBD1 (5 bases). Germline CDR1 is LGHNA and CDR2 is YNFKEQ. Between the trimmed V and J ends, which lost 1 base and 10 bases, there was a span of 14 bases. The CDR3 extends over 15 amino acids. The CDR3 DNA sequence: TGTGCCAGCAGCCAAGTTCCGCGGGGGGGATCACCCCTCCACTTT. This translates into CASSQVPRGGSPLHF.

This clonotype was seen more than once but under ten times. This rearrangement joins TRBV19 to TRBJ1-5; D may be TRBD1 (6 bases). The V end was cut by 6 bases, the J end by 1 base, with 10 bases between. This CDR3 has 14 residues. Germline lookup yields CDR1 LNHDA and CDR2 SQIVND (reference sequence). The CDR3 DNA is TGTGCCAGTAGACTCGACAGGAGCAATCAGCCCCAGCATTTT. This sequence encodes CASRLDRSNQPQHF.

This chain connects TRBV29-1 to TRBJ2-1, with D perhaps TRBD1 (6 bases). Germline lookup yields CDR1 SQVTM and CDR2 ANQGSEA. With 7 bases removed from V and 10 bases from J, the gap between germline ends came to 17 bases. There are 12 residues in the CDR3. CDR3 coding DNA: TGCAGCGGTTTTCTGGCCACAGGGGAGCAGTTCTTC. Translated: CSGFLATGEQFF.

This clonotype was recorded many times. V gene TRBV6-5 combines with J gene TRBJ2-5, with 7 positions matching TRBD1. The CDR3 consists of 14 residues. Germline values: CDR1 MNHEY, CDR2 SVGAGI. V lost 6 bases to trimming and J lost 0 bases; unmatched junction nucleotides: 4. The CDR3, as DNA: TGTGCCAGCAGGACACAGGGGAACCAAGAGACCCAGTACTTC. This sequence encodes CASRTQGNQETQYF.

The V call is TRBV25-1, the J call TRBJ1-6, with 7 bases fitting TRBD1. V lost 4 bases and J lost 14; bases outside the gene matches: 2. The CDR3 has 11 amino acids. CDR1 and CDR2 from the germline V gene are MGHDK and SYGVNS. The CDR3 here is CASSAQGTLHF. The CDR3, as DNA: TGTGCCAGCAGTGCACAGGGGACCCTCCACTTT.

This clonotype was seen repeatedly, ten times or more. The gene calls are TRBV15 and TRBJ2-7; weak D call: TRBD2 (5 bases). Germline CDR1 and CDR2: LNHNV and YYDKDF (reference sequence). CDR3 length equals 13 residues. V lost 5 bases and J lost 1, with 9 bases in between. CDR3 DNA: TGTGCCACCAGCCGAGGGTTATCCTACGAGCAGTACTTC. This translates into CATSRGLSYEQYF.

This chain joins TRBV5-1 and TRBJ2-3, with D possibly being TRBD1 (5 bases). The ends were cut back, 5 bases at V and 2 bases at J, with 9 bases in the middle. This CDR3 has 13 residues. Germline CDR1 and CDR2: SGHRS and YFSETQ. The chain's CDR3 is CASSGAFTDTQYF. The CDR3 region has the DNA TGCGCCAGCAGTGGGGCTTTCACAGATACGCAGTATTTT.

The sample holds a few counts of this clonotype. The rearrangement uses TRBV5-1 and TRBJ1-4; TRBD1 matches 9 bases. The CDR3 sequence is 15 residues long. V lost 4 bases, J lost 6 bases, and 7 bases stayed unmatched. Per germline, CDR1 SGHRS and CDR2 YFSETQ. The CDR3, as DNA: TGCGCCAGCAGCCCCACAGGGGGCCAATATGAAAAACTGTTTTTT. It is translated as CASSPTGGQYEKLFF.

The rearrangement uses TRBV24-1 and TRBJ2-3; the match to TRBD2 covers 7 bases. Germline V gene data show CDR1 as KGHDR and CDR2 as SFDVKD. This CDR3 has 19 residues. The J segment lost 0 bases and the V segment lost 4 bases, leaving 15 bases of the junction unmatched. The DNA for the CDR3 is TGTGCCACCAGTGAACGGCGGGGAGCGGGGTCTATTAGCACAGATACGCAGTATTTT. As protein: CATSERRGAGSISTDTQYF.

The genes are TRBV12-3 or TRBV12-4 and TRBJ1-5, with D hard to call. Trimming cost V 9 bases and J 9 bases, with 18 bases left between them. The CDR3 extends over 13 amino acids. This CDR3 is CASSTLGPGPQHF. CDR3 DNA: TGTGCCAGTAGTACCCTCGGCCCGGGGCCCCAGCATTTT.

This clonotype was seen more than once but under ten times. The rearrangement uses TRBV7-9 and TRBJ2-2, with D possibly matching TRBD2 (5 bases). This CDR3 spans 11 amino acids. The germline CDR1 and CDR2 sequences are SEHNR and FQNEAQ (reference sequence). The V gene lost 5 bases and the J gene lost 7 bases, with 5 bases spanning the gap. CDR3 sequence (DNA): TGTGCCAGCAGCCGGGACGGGGAGCTGTTTTTT. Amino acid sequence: CASSRDGELFF.

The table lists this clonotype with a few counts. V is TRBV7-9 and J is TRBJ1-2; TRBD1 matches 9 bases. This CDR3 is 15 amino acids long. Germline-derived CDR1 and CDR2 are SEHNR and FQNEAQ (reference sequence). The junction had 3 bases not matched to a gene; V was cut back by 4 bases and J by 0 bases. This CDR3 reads CASSSNRGPNYGYTF. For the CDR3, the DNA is TGTGCCAGCAGCTCCAACAGGGGGCCTAACTATGGCTACACCTTC.

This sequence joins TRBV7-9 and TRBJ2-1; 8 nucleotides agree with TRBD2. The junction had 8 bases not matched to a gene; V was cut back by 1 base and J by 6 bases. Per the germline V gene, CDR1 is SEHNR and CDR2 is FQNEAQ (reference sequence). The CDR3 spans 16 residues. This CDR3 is CASSLGLAPTLNEQFF. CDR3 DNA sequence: TGTGCCAGCAGCTTAGGACTAGCGCCGACACTCAATGAGCAGTTCTTC.

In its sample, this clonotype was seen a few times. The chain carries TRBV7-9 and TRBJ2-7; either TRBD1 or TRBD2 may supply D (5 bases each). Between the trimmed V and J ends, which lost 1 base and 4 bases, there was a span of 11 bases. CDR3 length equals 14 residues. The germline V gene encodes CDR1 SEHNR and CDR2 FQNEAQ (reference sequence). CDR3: CASSLGGSRYEQYF. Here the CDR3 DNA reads TGTGCCAGCAGCTTAGGGGGGTCAAGATACGAGCAGTACTTC.

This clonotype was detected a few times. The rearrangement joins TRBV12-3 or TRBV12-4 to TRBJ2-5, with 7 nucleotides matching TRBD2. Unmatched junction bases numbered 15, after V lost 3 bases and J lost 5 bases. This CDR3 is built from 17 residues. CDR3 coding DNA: TGTGCCAGCAGTTTGTGGCTAGCGGCCGACGGCATGGAGACCCAGTACTTC. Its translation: CASSLWLAADGMETQYF.